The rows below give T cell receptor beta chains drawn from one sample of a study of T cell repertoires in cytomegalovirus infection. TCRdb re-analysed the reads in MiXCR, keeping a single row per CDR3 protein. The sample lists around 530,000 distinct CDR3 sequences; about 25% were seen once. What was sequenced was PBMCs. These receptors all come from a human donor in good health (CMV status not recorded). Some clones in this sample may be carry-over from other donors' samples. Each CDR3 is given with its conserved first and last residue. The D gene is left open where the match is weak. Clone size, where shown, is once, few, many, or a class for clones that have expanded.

DNA: TGTGCCTGGAGTCCCAGGGATGCCTACACCTTC
CDR3: CAWSPRDAYTF
size: -
J: TRBJ1-2
D: -
V: TRBV30

DNA: TGTGCCAGCTCACCGACAGGGCTCTCAGAAAAACTGTTTTTT
CDR3: CASSPTGLSEKLFF
size: -
J: TRBJ1-4
D: TRBD1
V: TRBV18

DNA: TGTGCCAGCAGCCCGCGGACAGGGCCGGGGAATCAGCCCCAGCATTTT
CDR3: CASSPRTGPGNQPQHF
size: many
J: TRBJ1-5
D: TRBD1
V: TRBV7-8

DNA: TGCGCCAGCAGCTTGGAAGACAGATTAACTGGAAACACCATATATTTT
CDR3: CASSLEDRLTGNTIYF
size: -
J: TRBJ1-3
D: -
V: TRBV5-1

DNA: TGCAGCGTTGAAAAGACAGGGGGCGCCGGGGGCTACACCTTC
CDR3: CSVEKTGGAGGYTF
size: -
J: TRBJ1-2
D: TRBD1
V: TRBV29-1

DNA: TGTGCCAGCAGTCCCAACAGGGGTCCCTACGAGCAGTACTTC
CDR3: CASSPNRGPYEQYF
size: -
J: TRBJ2-7
D: TRBD1
V: TRBV6-2/TRBV6-3

DNA: TGTGCCATCAGTGAGTCGCAGGACAGTCAAGAGACCCAGTACTTC
CDR3: CAISESQDSQETQYF
size: -
J: TRBJ2-5
D: -
V: TRBV10-3

DNA: TGTGCCTGGACGGCGTCGCCGGCCGGGGAGCTGTTTTTT
CDR3: CAWTASPAGELFF
size: few
J: TRBJ2-2
D: -
V: TRBV30

DNA: TGTGCCAGCAGCTTTCAGACAAGGGGGTTACTAAACGCGAACACCGGGGAGCTGTTTTTT
CDR3: CASSFQTRGLLNANTGELFF
size: many
J: TRBJ2-2
D: -
V: TRBV7-6

DNA: TGCAGCGTTGTTCTTACTAGCGGGAGGGGTGAGCAGTTCTTC
CDR3: CSVVLTSGRGEQFF
size: -
J: TRBJ2-1
D: TRBD2
V: TRBV29-1

DNA: TGTGCCAGTAGTATTTCGGGAGGGTTTCCCAATGAGCAGTTCTTC
CDR3: CASSISGGFPNEQFF
size: many
J: TRBJ2-1
D: TRBD2
V: TRBV19

DNA: TGTGCCAGCAGTTTGACAGGGGGCGACTATGGCTACACCTTC
CDR3: CASSLTGGDYGYTF
size: few
J: TRBJ1-2
D: TRBD1
V: TRBV12-3/TRBV12-4

DNA: TGTGCCAGCAGTTACCAGGGCAGCACTAGCGGCTCCCCCCGTGAGCAGTTCTTC
CDR3: CASSYQGSTSGSPREQFF
size: -
J: TRBJ2-1
D: TRBD2
V: TRBV6-2/TRBV6-3

DNA: TGTGCCAGTAGTATTGTGGGCAGGGTTTATTCACCCCTCCACTTT
CDR3: CASSIVGRVYSPLHF
size: -
J: TRBJ1-6
D: -
V: TRBV19

DNA: TGTGCCAGCAGTTTAACTAGCGGGGCCTCCTACAATGAGCAGTTCTTC
CDR3: CASSLTSGASYNEQFF
size: -
J: TRBJ2-1
D: TRBD2
V: TRBV12-3/TRBV12-4

DNA: TGTGCCAGCAGCTTAGATTGGGACCCCAGCTACGAGCAGTACTTC
CDR3: CASSLDWDPSYEQYF
size: many
J: TRBJ2-7
D: -
V: TRBV7-3

DNA: TGTGCCAGCAGCTTGTTTGGACTAGCGGATTACAATGAGCAGTTCTTC
CDR3: CASSLFGLADYNEQFF
size: -
J: TRBJ2-1
D: TRBD2
V: TRBV11-3

DNA: TGTGCCAGCCTCAGGGGCGCACTCACCGGGGAGCTGTTTTTT
CDR3: CASLRGALTGELFF
size: few
J: TRBJ2-2
D: -
V: TRBV6-1

DNA: TGTGCCAGCAGCCCTCCTGCCGCTAGCACAGATACGCAGTATTTT
CDR3: CASSPPAASTDTQYF
size: few
J: TRBJ2-3
D: -
V: TRBV11-2

DNA: TGTGCCAGTAACCGGGGACAGGTCGGCTACACCTTC
CDR3: CASNRGQVGYTF
size: -
J: TRBJ1-2
D: TRBD1
V: TRBV19